This passage covers 30 T cell receptor beta chains from one sample sequenced in a study of response to subunit inactivated influenza vaccine. TCRdb ran MiXCR on the RT-PCR reads and lists one entry per CDR3 protein. This table holds fewer than 600,000 distinct CDR3 sequences, around 7.9% found once. This specimen consisted of PBMCs from blood, obtained less than 30 months after vaccination. All receptors derive from a man aged 50 to 75 who received an inactivated influenza vaccine.

This chain links TRBV12-3 or TRBV12-4 with TRBJ1-2; the D is unclear. Trimming pared 7 bases from V and 0 bases from J, leaving 6 bases between. The CDR3 covers 12 residues. The CDR3 region is CASKYANYGYTF. CDR3 coding DNA: TGTGCCAGCAAATATGCTAACTATGGCTACACCTTC.

This rearrangement joins TRBV14 to TRBJ2-2, with 8 nucleotides matching TRBD1. Germline CDR1 and CDR2: SGHDN and FVKESK. The CDR3 has 16 amino acids. With V trimmed by 5 bases and J by 8 bases, 13 bases remained unmatched. The CDR3 is CASSVRTGLTTGELFF. The CDR3 coding sequence is TGTGCCAGCAGCGTGAGGACAGGGCTAACAACGGGGGAGCTGTTTTTT.

This clonotype was seen repeatedly, ten times or more. This sequence joins TRBV5-1 and TRBJ2-7, with 11 bases matching TRBD1. The germline gives CDR1 SGHRS, CDR2 YFSETQ. This CDR3 spans 16 amino acids. V shed 4 bases and J 5 bases; nucleotides not matched to a gene: 11. The CDR3 sequence is CASSQQPGTGGNEQYF. The CDR3 DNA reads as TGCGCCAGCAGCCAACAACCCGGGACAGGGGGGAACGAGCAGTACTTC.

This clonotype was counted ten times or more. CDR3 region: CASSPPRASFSGNTIYF. In nucleotides, the CDR3 is TGTGCCAGCAGTCCACCCCGCGCATCTTTCTCTGGAAACACCATATATTTT. V usage is TRBV12-3 or TRBV12-4 and J usage is TRBJ1-3; unclear D gene. The CDR3 is 17 amino acids. V lost 5 bases, J lost 0 bases, and 17 bases lay in between.

This clonotype was seen a few times. The gene calls are TRBV12-3 or TRBV12-4 and TRBJ2-1, with TRBD1 as a possible D gene (5 bases). The CDR3 totals 15 residues. Trimming pared 7 bases from V and 4 bases from J, leaving 17 bases between. CDR3 region: CASTGRQGRYNEQFF. DNA for the CDR3: TGTGCCAGCACAGGGCGGCAGGGAAGGTACAATGAGCAGTTCTTC.

This clonotype has at least ten counts. The V and J genes are TRBV20-1 and TRBJ1-4; D is unresolved. Germline CDR1 DFQATT, CDR2 SNEGSKA (reference sequence). V was clipped by 5 bases and J by 0 bases, with 16 bases between them. This CDR3 has 16 residues. CDR3 region: CSASDRLISTNEKLFF. For the CDR3, the DNA is TGCAGTGCTTCCGACCGCCTTATCTCAACTAATGAAAAACTGTTTTTT.

This clonotype came up many times. The chain couples TRBV29-1 to TRBJ2-7; D is unresolved. Trimming cost V 0 bases and J 6 bases, with 15 bases left between them. In germline, CDR1 is SQVTM, CDR2 ANQGSEA. The CDR3 runs 14 residues. CDR3 DNA: TGCAGCGTTGAAGATAAGTCTGGTCTCGGCGAGCAGTACTTC. It encodes CSVEDKSGLGEQYF.

This clonotype was observed a few times. The junction differs from germline at one of its ends, possibly a read error. This chain links TRBV5-1 with TRBJ2-1; 9 nucleotides agree with TRBD1. The germline CDR1 and CDR2 sequences are SGHRS and YFSETQ. The CDR3 is 13 residues long. This CDR3 reads CASRLDRGNEQFF. The CDR3 DNA reads TGCGCCAGCAGATTGGACAGGGGCAATGAGCAGTTCTTC.

A few counts support this clonotype. This rearrangement joins TRBV7-2 to TRBJ2-1; 8 nucleotides line up with TRBD2. CDR1 is SGHTA, CDR2 FQGNSA, per germline. CDR3 length: 14 amino acids. The trim removed 5 bases at V and 7 bases at J, leaving 7 bases unmatched. This CDR3 reads CASSTRGGRNEQFF. As DNA, the CDR3 is TGTGCCAGCAGCACTCGGGGGGGGCGAAATGAGCAGTTCTTC.

At least ten counts were recorded for this clonotype. V and J are TRBV14 and TRBJ2-7; 13 positions agree with TRBD2. There are 16 residues in the CDR3. With V trimmed by 1 base and J by 7 bases, 7 bases remained unmatched. Germline lookup yields CDR1 SGHDN and CDR2 FVKESK. For the CDR3, the DNA is TGTGCCAGCAGCCAAGCGCCGGGACTAGCGGGAATAGAGCAGTACTTC. Translated, it gives CASSQAPGLAGIEQYF.

This clonotype was seen a few times. The chain recombines TRBV7-2 with TRBJ1-5; D might be TRBD1 (6 bases). Per germline, CDR1 SGHTA and CDR2 FQGNSA. With 5 bases removed from V and 3 bases from J, the gap between germline ends came to 14 bases. The CDR3 length is 15 residues. Here the CDR3 reads CASSPQTGDNQPQHF. The DNA for the CDR3 is TGTGCCAGCAGCCCCCAGACAGGAGACAATCAGCCCCAGCATTTT.

There are many counts of this clonotype. The chain is built from TRBV10-2 and TRBJ2-2; possible D gene TRBD1, 6 bases. The CDR3 contains 15 residues. The V end was cut by 6 bases, the J end by 4 bases, with 15 bases between. Germline-derived CDR1 and CDR2 are WSHSY and SAAADI. The CDR3 protein is CASRATGSITGELFF. The CDR3 DNA reads as TGCGCCAGCAGGGCGACAGGTTCTATCACCGGGGAGCTGTTTTTT.

This clonotype was seen a few times. The chain links TRBV10-3 to TRBJ1-5, with 7 bases lining up with TRBD1. There are 15 residues in the CDR3. The trim removed 3 bases at V and 0 bases at J, leaving 2 bases unmatched. CDR1 and CDR2 from the germline V gene are ENHRY and SYGVKD. The CDR3, as DNA: TGTGCCATCAGTGAACAGGGGAATAGCAATCAGCCCCAGCATTTT. This encodes CAISEQGNSNQPQHF.

This clonotype was detected ten times or more. This chain connects TRBV20-1 to TRBJ1-5; D is uncertain. The CDR3 runs 16 residues. Per germline, CDR1 DFQATT and CDR2 SNEGSKA (reference sequence). Trimming removed 3 bases at V and 0 bases at J, with 15 bases between. CDR3 in DNA: TGCAGTGCTAGGTCTGCGTCAGGCACTAGCAATCAGCCCCAGCATTTT. Its protein is CSARSASGTSNQPQHF.

J is TRBJ2-3 and V is TRBV25-1, with a possible D match to TRBD2 (5 bases). The CDR3 has 16 amino acids. Germline V gene data show CDR1 as MGHDK and CDR2 as SYGVNS. Trimming shortened V by 3 bases and J by 6 bases, and 19 bases separated the two germline ends. CDR3 sequence (DNA): TGTGCCAGCAGTGACCCCCTCCGGACGGGGTTCGATACGCAGTATTTT. It specifies CASSDPLRTGFDTQYF. Combining the CDR3 with reference TRBV25-1 and TRBJ2-3 gives the whole variable domain EADIYQTPRYLVIGTGKKITLECSQTMGHDKMYWYQQDPGMELHLIHYSYGVNSTEKGDLSSESTVSRIRTEHFPLTLESARPSHTSQYLCASSDPLRTGFDTQYFGPGTRLTVL.

This clonotype has more than one count but fewer than ten. The chain joins TRBV3-1 to TRBJ2-5, with 9 positions matching TRBD1. The CDR3 length is 16 residues. V lost 4 bases to trimming and J lost 0 bases; unmatched junction nucleotides: 6. CDR1 and CDR2 from the germline V gene are LGHDT and YNNKEL (reference sequence). For the CDR3, the DNA is TGTGCCAGCAGCCCTCGGACAGGGGTTTACCAAGAGACCCAGTACTTC. Translating it yields CASSPRTGVYQETQYF.

This clonotype appeared once. The junction does not match germline at one end; this may be a read error. The chain recombines TRBV4-3 with TRBJ1-1; D is possibly TRBD1 (5 bases). Per germline, CDR1 LGHNA and CDR2 YSLEER. This CDR3 has 13 residues. In DNA, the CDR3 is TGCGCCAGCAGCCAAGAGGGGGAAACTGAAACTTTCTTT. Translating it yields CASSQEGETETFF.

This clonotype was picked up many times. The chain is built from TRBV7-9 and TRBJ1-1, with a tentative D call TRBD1 (6 bases). CDR1 is SEHNR and CDR2 is FQNEAQ in the germline V gene (reference sequence). The CDR3 is made up of 14 amino acids. V was trimmed by 3 bases and J by 0 bases, leaving 8 bases between them. CDR3: CASSLGDMNTEAFF. CDR3 coding DNA: TGTGCCAGCAGCTTGGGGGACATGAACACTGAAGCTTTCTTT. Full variable domain (rest looked up from reference TRBV7-9 and TRBJ1-1): DTGVSQNPRHKITKRGQNVTFRCDPISEHNRLYWYRQTLGQGPEFLTYFQNEAQLEKSRLLSDRFSAERPKGSFSTLEIQRTEQGDSAMYLCASSLGDMNTEAFFGQGTRLTVV.

This clonotype was seen ten or more times. This chain connects TRBV6-5 to TRBJ2-2, with D possibly being TRBD2 (7 bases). Per the germline V gene, CDR1 is MNHEY and CDR2 is SVGAGI. V was pared by 7 bases and J by 4 bases, with 19 bases between. The CDR3 spans 16 residues. The CDR3 spells CASNSWGGAGTGELFF. CDR3 bases: TGTGCCAGCAATTCCTGGGGGGGCGCTGGCACCGGGGAGCTGTTTTTT.

The sample holds many counts of this clonotype. This chain links TRBV12-3 or TRBV12-4 with TRBJ1-2; possible D gene TRBD1, 6 bases. V was cut by 5 bases and J by 8 bases, with 21 bases left in between. The CDR3 length is 15 residues. CDR3 DNA sequence: TGTGCCAGCAGTCCCTTCCTCTCGGACAGAAGGGGCTACACCTTC. Translating it yields CASSPFLSDRRGYTF.

In this sample, this clonotype turned up a few times. V and J are TRBV11-2 and TRBJ2-3, with TRBD2 matching over 11 bases. The CDR3 runs to 17 residues. V shed 6 bases and J 5 bases; nucleotides not matched to a gene: 13. The V gene's germline CDR1 is SGHAT and CDR2 FQNNGV. In DNA, the CDR3 is TGTGCCAGCAGTCACTGGGTGACTAGCGGGGTGGTAGATACGCAGTATTTT. Translation: CASSHWVTSGVVDTQYF. The whole variable domain, remainder taken from reference TRBV11-2 and TRBJ2-3, is EAGVAQSPRYKIIEKRQSVAFWCNPISGHATLYWYQQILGQGPKLLIQFQNNGVVDDSQLPKDRFSAERLKGVDSTLKIQPAKLEDSAVYLCASSHWVTSGVVDTQYFGPGTRLTVL.

This clonotype has a handful of counts. The chain couples TRBV25-1 to TRBJ2-7, with 7 bases matching TRBD2. CDR1 is MGHDK and CDR2 is SYGVNS in the germline V gene. Germline trimming cut 9 bases from V and 6 bases from J; bases unmatched to any gene: 17. The length of the CDR3 is 15 residues. The chain's CDR3 is CASGRAAPGFGEQYF. CDR3 nucleotides: TGTGCCAGTGGGAGGGCCGCCCCCGGGTTCGGCGAGCAGTACTTC.

This clonotype was counted between two and nine times. This chain connects TRBV6-5 to TRBJ2-5; perhaps TRBD2 as D (6 bases). Germline CDR1 is MNHEY and CDR2 is SVGAGI. Between the trimmed V and J ends, which lost 3 bases and 5 bases, there was a span of 19 bases. The CDR3 covers 16 residues. DNA for the CDR3: TGTGCCAGCAGTTATGTGGGAGGCCCCTTCCAGGAGACCCAGTACTTC. This translates into CASSYVGGPFQETQYF.

Only a few counts were recorded for this clonotype. The V and J genes are TRBV11-2 and TRBJ1-2; the D gene is possibly TRBD1 (5 bases). V was pared by 5 bases and J by 5 bases, with 15 bases between. The CDR3 is 14 amino acids. Germline lookup yields CDR1 SGHAT and CDR2 FQNNGV. CDR3 amino acids: CASSPRGTVYGYTF. The DNA for the CDR3 is TGTGCCAGCAGCCCGAGAGGGACTGTGTATGGCTACACCTTC.

This chain joins TRBV5-1 and TRBJ2-7; D not resolved. V was clipped by 5 bases and J by 0 bases, with 18 bases between them. Germline V gene data show CDR1 as SGHRS and CDR2 as YFSETQ. This CDR3 comprises 16 residues. The chain's CDR3 is CASRPQGLPDSYEQYF. DNA of the CDR3: TGCGCCAGCAGACCCCAAGGGCTTCCCGACTCCTACGAGCAGTACTTC.

In this sample, this clonotype turned up many times. The chain uses TRBV5-4 and TRBJ1-1; TRBD1 aligns across 7 bases. Germline CDR1 SGHNT, CDR2 YYREEE (reference sequence). This CDR3 contains 16 residues. J gave up 1 base and V 4 bases, and 10 bases lay outside the gene matches. CDR3 sequence: CASSRGLQGQNTEAFF. CDR3 bases: TGTGCCAGCAGCCGAGGCCTACAGGGGCAGAACACTGAAGCTTTCTTT. The whole variable domain, remainder taken from reference TRBV5-4 and TRBJ1-1, is ETGVTQSPTHLIKTRGQQVTLRCSSQSGHNTVSWYQQALGQGPQFIFQYYREEENGRGNFPPRFSGLQFPNYSSELNVNALELDDSALYLCASSRGLQGQNTEAFFGQGTRLTVV.

This clonotype was seen only a few times. V gene TRBV5-1 combines with J gene TRBJ1-1; 8 positions agree with TRBD1. This CDR3 contains 14 residues. The V segment lost 4 bases and the J segment 5 bases; nucleotides outside the gene matches: 7. The germline V gene has CDR1 SGHRS and CDR2 YFSETQ. CDR3 DNA sequence: TGCGCCAGCAGCCCCGGACAGGGATTGACTGAAGCTTTCTTT. Protein sequence: CASSPGQGLTEAFF.

This clonotype was detected only a few times. The chain combines TRBV20-1 with TRBJ1-4; no clear D gene. CDR3 length: 13 residues. V lost 3 bases, J lost 4 bases, and 9 bases lay in between. CDR1 is DFQATT and CDR2 is SNEGSKA in the germline V gene (reference sequence). CDR3 bases: TGCAGTGCTAGGGAACCGATTAATGAAAAACTGTTTTTT. Its protein is CSAREPINEKLFF.

This clonotype was seen ten or more times. The genes are TRBV27 and TRBJ2-3; TRBD2 matches at 8 bases. In germline, CDR1 is MNHEY, CDR2 SMNVEV (reference sequence). The length of the CDR3 is 16 residues. V lost 1 base, J lost 1 base, and 4 bases stayed unmatched. The CDR3 DNA follows: TGTGCCAGCAGTTTATTCGGACTAGCTCGCACAGATACGCAGTATTTT. Its translation is CASSLFGLARTDTQYF.

At least ten counts were recorded for this clonotype. V and J are TRBV18 and TRBJ2-1, with TRBD1 identical over 8 bases. V lost 5 bases, J lost 5 bases, and 5 bases stayed unmatched. Germline V gene lookup returns CDR1 KGHSH and CDR2 LQKENI. CDR3 size: 14 residues. The chain's CDR3 is CASSSGQGNNEQFF. In DNA form, the CDR3 reads TGTGCCAGCTCATCAGGACAGGGAAACAATGAGCAGTTCTTC.